These 26 T cell receptor beta chains originate from one sample sequenced in a study of PD-L1 blockade in urothelial cancer. Here immunoSEQ multiplex PCR was the method, and the copy in TCRdb shows in-frame clones only, minus some. The sample yields more than 75,000 clones, 80% to 85% seen once. Time point given: pretreatment peripheral blood. Here the sequenced sample was PBMCs, taken around atezolizumab (anti-PD-L1) treatment. These receptors originate from a man between 60 and 75 years old with urothelial cancer.

The rearrangement uses TRBV4-3 and TRBJ2-7, with TRBD1 identical over 9 bases. Germline assignment: CDR1 LGHNA and CDR2 YSLEER. The CDR3 spans 15 residues. The junction had 6 bases not matched to a gene; V was cut back by 3 bases and J by 3 bases. CDR3 in DNA: TGCGCCAGCAGCCAGGGACAGGGAATAGGCTACGAGCAGTACTTC. Its translation: CASSQGQGIGYEQYF.

There are many counts of this clone. V is TRBV7-3 and J is TRBJ2-1; 11 positions agree with TRBD2. Germline V CDR1 and CDR2: SGHTA, FQGTGA. The CDR3 has 15 residues. V was pared by 0 bases and J by 6 bases, with 1 base of the junction left unmatched. The CDR3 nucleotides are TGTGCCAGCAGCTTAACGCTAGCGGGGGGCAATGAGCAGTTCTTC. Translating gives CASSLTLAGGNEQFF.

This chain joins TRBV5-1 and TRBJ1-2, with no clear D. The CDR3 spans 15 residues. CDR1 and CDR2 from the germline V gene are SGHRS and YFSETQ. V lost 3 bases to trimming and J lost 4 bases, with 16 bases between them. As DNA, the CDR3 is TGCGCCAGCAGCTCCTCTTCTTTGAGCCTCTATGGCTACACCTTC. This gives the protein CASSSSSLSLYGYTF.

This sequence joins TRBV5-1 and TRBJ2-3; TRBD2 matches at 10 bases. CDR1 and CDR2 (germline): SGHRS, YFSETQ. The CDR3 spans 17 residues. V lost 4 bases and J lost 3; bases outside the gene matches: 11. The CDR3 DNA follows: TGCGCCAGCAGCCTTGGAGCTAGCGGGGGACCGACAGATACGCAGTATTTT. The encoded protein is CASSLGASGGPTDTQYF.

The rearrangement joins TRBV28 to TRBJ2-7, with 8 bases aligning to TRBD1. Trimming cost V 4 bases and J 4 bases; bases outside gene matches: 9. Germline CDR1 is MDHEN and CDR2 is SYDVKM. The CDR3 spans 15 residues. The CDR3 sequence: CASSYGTGGMYEQYF. The CDR3 nucleotides are TGTGCCAGCAGTTACGGGACAGGTGGGATGTACGAGCAGTACTTC.

V usage is TRBV25-1 and J usage is TRBJ2-5, with 10 positions matching TRBD2. Germline V gene lookup returns CDR1 MGHDK and CDR2 SYGVNS. V trimming: 3 bases; J trimming: 1 base; junction bases outside the gene matches: 8. The CDR3 loop spans 17 amino acids. The CDR3 sequence: CASSELSAGGPQETQYF. CDR3 DNA sequence: TGTGCCAGCAGTGAGTTGTCAGCGGGGGGGCCCCAAGAGACCCAGTACTTC.

This rearrangement joins TRBV7-8 to TRBJ1-2; tentative D call: TRBD1 (6 bases). V was clipped by 2 bases and J by 5 bases, with 24 bases between them. CDR1 is SGHVS and CDR2 is FQNEAQ in the germline V gene. This CDR3 has 18 residues. CDR3: CASSLTVLRGKKEYGYTF. DNA of the CDR3: TGTGCCAGCAGCTTAACCGTTCTTAGGGGGAAAAAGGAATATGGCTACACCTTC.

The CDR3 sequence: CASSLGSTNTGELFF. As DNA, the CDR3 is TGTGCCAGCAGCTTAGGCAGTACGAACACCGGGGAGCTGTTTTTT. V gene TRBV7-9 combines with J gene TRBJ2-2; D not resolved. Deletions cut 1 base from V and 0 bases from J, with 6 bases between. Germline V gives CDR1 SEHNR, CDR2 FQNEAQ (reference sequence). CDR3 size: 15 residues.

This clone was detected once. This chain uses TRBV28 with TRBJ1-2, with D uncertain. The ends were cut back, 4 bases at V and 3 bases at J, with 3 bases in the middle. Germline-derived CDR1 and CDR2 are MDHEN and SYDVKM. This CDR3 contains 11 residues. CDR3 bases: TGTGCCAGCAGTTCCGACTATGGCTACACCTTC. Encoded protein: CASSSDYGYTF.

This clone was seen a handful of times. V is TRBV7-8 and J is TRBJ2-7; TRBD2 aligns across 7 bases. Germline CDR1 reads SGHVS; CDR2 reads FQNEAQ. CDR3 length: 13 amino acids. V was pared by 5 bases and J by 5 bases, with 6 bases of the junction left unmatched. Written as DNA, the CDR3 is TGTGCCAGCAGCCCTCCTCGGGGGGACGAGCAGTACTTC. Protein sequence: CASSPPRGDEQYF.

The genes are TRBV6-5 and TRBJ1-5, with D possibly being TRBD1 (5 bases). The V end was cut by 5 bases, the J end by 1 base, with 12 bases between. The CDR3 is 15 residues long. Germline CDR1 is MNHEY and CDR2 is SVGAGI. The CDR3, as DNA: TGTGCCAGCAGTGCGGGGGGGTCGAGCAATCAGCCCCAGCATTTT. It translates to CASSAGGSSNQPQHF.

This rearrangement joins TRBV19 to TRBJ2-1; D not certain. The CDR3 is made up of 12 amino acids. Per germline, CDR1 LNHDA and CDR2 SQIVND (reference sequence). V gave up 6 bases and J gave up 7 bases, with 10 bases separating them. CDR3 sequence: CASRISRNEQFF. The DNA of the CDR3 is TGTGCCAGTAGAATTTCTAGAAATGAGCAGTTCTTC.

The chain combines TRBV9 with TRBJ1-1; D remains unclear. V lost 4 bases and J 1 base, leaving 14 bases between the germline ends. Germline V CDR1 and CDR2: SGDLS, YYNGEE. This CDR3 contains 15 residues. The DNA of the CDR3 is TGTGCCAGCAGCCCCCGTGCGGGGAGGAACACTGAAGCTTTCTTT. Residues: CASSPRAGRNTEAFF.

The chain has TRBV7-9 and TRBJ1-3; a possible D gene is TRBD1 (5 bases). The length of the CDR3 is 14 residues. Germline lookup yields CDR1 SEHNR and CDR2 FQNEAQ (reference sequence). V lost 5 bases to trimming and J lost 0 bases, with 8 bases between them. For the CDR3, the DNA is TGTGCCAGCAGCCTCGACAGCTCTGGAAACACCATATATTTT. Protein sequence: CASSLDSSGNTIYF.

V is TRBV28 and J is TRBJ2-7, with 14 bases matching TRBD2. V lost 6 bases, J lost 4 bases, and 2 bases stayed unmatched. The CDR3 is 14 amino acids. CDR1 and CDR2 from the germline V gene are MDHEN and SYDVKM. The CDR3 nucleotides read TGTGCCAGCAGGGGGACTAGCGGGGGATACGAGCAGTACTTC. Translating it yields CASRGTSGGYEQYF.

The genes are TRBV7-9 and TRBJ2-7; tentatively, D is TRBD1 (6 bases). Trimming took 5 bases from V and 3 from J, leaving 14 bases between them. Germline CDR1 and CDR2: SEHNR and FQNEAQ (reference sequence). This CDR3 is built from 14 residues. CDR3 coding DNA: TGTGCCAGCAGCCCGACGACAGGCCACTACGAGCAGTACTTC. Translation gives CASSPTTGHYEQYF.

CDR3 in DNA: TGTGCCAGCAGCTTAGCGGTACAGGGCGATGGCTACACCTTC. Translation gives CASSLAVQGDGYTF. This chain links TRBV7-2 with TRBJ1-2; D possibly corresponds to TRBD1 (6 bases). Germline V gene data show CDR1 as SGHTA and CDR2 as FQGNSA. CDR3 length: 14 residues. Between the trimmed V and J ends, which lost 0 bases and 6 bases, there was a span of 11 bases.

V and J are TRBV28 and TRBJ2-7; 10 nucleotides agree with TRBD2. The CDR3 extends over 14 amino acids. CDR1 MDHEN and CDR2 SYDVKM come from the germline V gene. Trimming took 2 bases from V and 4 from J; bases not matched to a gene: 2. This CDR3 is CASSLALAGYEQYF. CDR3 coding DNA: TGTGCCAGCAGTTTAGCACTAGCGGGATACGAGCAGTACTTC.

The DNA of the CDR3 is TGTGCCAGCAGCCAAGGGTTCGGGGGAAACACTGAAGCTTTCTTT. It encodes CASSQGFGGNTEAFF. V is TRBV14 and J is TRBJ1-1, with D tentatively TRBD1 (5 bases). The V gene lost 1 base and the J gene lost 2 bases, with 11 bases spanning the gap. This CDR3 has 15 amino acids. The germline gives CDR1 SGHDN, CDR2 FVKESK.

The V call is TRBV6-1, the J call TRBJ2-5; 9 nucleotides line up with TRBD1. Germline V CDR1 and CDR2: MNHNS, SASEGT. The CDR3 runs to 13 residues. The V and J ends lost 6 bases and 5 bases, in that order; junction bases with no gene match: 4. The chain's CDR3 is CASSRDREETQYF. The CDR3 nucleotides read TGTGCCAGCAGCCGGGACAGGGAGGAGACCCAGTACTTC.

The rearrangement joins TRBV4-3 to TRBJ1-5; TRBD1 might be the D (6 bases). This CDR3 contains 17 residues. Trimming left V 0 bases short and J 11 bases short, with 23 bases between. Germline lookup yields CDR1 LGHNA and CDR2 YSLEER. The CDR3 protein is CASSQDRKGGISQAQHF. CDR3 DNA: TGCGCCAGCAGCCAAGATCGGAAGGGGGGGATATCGCAGGCCCAGCATTTT.

The chain employs TRBV7-2 and TRBJ2-3; D might be TRBD2 (5 bases). The germline gives CDR1 SGHTA, CDR2 FQGNSA. V lost 1 base and J 2 bases, leaving 10 bases between the germline ends. CDR3 length: 15 residues. CDR3 residues: CASSLESGTTDTQYF. The CDR3 DNA reads TGTGCCAGCAGCTTAGAGAGCGGAACCACAGATACGCAGTATTTT.

This chain connects TRBV19 to TRBJ2-2; 10 bases agree with TRBD2. The V gene's germline CDR1 is LNHDA and CDR2 SQIVND (reference sequence). The V segment lost 2 bases and the J segment 6 bases; nucleotides outside the gene matches: 3. The CDR3 has 15 residues. The CDR3 here is CASSITSGRAGELFF. In DNA form, the CDR3 reads TGTGCCAGTAGTATAACCAGCGGGAGGGCCGGGGAGCTGTTTTTT. Complete variable domain (other parts from reference TRBV19 and TRBJ2-2): DGGITQSPKYLFRKEGQNVTLSCEQNLNHDAMYWYRQDPGQGLRLIYYSQIVNDFQKGDIAEGYSVSREKKESFPLTVTSAQKNPTAFYLCASSITSGRAGELFFGEGSRLTVL.

The rearrangement links TRBV6-6 to TRBJ1-1, with TRBD1 matching 7 bases. Losses at the gene ends were 8 bases for V and 5 bases for J; bases not matched to a gene: 8. Germline CDR1 and CDR2: MNHNY and SVGAGI (reference sequence). The CDR3 has 13 amino acids. CDR3 residues: CASQTGSWTEAFF. CDR3 DNA sequence: TGTGCCAGCCAGACAGGGTCGTGGACTGAAGCTTTCTTT.

The chain has TRBV7-9 and TRBJ2-2, with D perhaps matching TRBD1 (5 bases). Germline-derived CDR1 and CDR2 are SEHNR and FQNEAQ (reference sequence). With 3 bases removed from V and 3 bases from J, the gap between germline ends came to 11 bases. The CDR3 totals 15 residues. CDR3 region: CASSFMDTYTGELFF. The CDR3 coding sequence is TGTGCCAGCAGCTTTATGGACACATACACCGGGGAGCTGTTTTTT.

The chain links TRBV7-2 to TRBJ2-2; TRBD2 aligns across 9 bases. CDR1 is SGHTA, CDR2 FQGNSA, per germline. This CDR3 comprises 15 residues. The V gene end was trimmed by 1 base and the J gene end by 6 bases; junction bases not matched to a gene: 3. This chain's CDR3 is CASSLGGRGSGELFF. The CDR3 DNA follows: TGTGCCAGCAGCTTAGGCGGGAGGGGGTCCGGGGAGCTGTTTTTT.